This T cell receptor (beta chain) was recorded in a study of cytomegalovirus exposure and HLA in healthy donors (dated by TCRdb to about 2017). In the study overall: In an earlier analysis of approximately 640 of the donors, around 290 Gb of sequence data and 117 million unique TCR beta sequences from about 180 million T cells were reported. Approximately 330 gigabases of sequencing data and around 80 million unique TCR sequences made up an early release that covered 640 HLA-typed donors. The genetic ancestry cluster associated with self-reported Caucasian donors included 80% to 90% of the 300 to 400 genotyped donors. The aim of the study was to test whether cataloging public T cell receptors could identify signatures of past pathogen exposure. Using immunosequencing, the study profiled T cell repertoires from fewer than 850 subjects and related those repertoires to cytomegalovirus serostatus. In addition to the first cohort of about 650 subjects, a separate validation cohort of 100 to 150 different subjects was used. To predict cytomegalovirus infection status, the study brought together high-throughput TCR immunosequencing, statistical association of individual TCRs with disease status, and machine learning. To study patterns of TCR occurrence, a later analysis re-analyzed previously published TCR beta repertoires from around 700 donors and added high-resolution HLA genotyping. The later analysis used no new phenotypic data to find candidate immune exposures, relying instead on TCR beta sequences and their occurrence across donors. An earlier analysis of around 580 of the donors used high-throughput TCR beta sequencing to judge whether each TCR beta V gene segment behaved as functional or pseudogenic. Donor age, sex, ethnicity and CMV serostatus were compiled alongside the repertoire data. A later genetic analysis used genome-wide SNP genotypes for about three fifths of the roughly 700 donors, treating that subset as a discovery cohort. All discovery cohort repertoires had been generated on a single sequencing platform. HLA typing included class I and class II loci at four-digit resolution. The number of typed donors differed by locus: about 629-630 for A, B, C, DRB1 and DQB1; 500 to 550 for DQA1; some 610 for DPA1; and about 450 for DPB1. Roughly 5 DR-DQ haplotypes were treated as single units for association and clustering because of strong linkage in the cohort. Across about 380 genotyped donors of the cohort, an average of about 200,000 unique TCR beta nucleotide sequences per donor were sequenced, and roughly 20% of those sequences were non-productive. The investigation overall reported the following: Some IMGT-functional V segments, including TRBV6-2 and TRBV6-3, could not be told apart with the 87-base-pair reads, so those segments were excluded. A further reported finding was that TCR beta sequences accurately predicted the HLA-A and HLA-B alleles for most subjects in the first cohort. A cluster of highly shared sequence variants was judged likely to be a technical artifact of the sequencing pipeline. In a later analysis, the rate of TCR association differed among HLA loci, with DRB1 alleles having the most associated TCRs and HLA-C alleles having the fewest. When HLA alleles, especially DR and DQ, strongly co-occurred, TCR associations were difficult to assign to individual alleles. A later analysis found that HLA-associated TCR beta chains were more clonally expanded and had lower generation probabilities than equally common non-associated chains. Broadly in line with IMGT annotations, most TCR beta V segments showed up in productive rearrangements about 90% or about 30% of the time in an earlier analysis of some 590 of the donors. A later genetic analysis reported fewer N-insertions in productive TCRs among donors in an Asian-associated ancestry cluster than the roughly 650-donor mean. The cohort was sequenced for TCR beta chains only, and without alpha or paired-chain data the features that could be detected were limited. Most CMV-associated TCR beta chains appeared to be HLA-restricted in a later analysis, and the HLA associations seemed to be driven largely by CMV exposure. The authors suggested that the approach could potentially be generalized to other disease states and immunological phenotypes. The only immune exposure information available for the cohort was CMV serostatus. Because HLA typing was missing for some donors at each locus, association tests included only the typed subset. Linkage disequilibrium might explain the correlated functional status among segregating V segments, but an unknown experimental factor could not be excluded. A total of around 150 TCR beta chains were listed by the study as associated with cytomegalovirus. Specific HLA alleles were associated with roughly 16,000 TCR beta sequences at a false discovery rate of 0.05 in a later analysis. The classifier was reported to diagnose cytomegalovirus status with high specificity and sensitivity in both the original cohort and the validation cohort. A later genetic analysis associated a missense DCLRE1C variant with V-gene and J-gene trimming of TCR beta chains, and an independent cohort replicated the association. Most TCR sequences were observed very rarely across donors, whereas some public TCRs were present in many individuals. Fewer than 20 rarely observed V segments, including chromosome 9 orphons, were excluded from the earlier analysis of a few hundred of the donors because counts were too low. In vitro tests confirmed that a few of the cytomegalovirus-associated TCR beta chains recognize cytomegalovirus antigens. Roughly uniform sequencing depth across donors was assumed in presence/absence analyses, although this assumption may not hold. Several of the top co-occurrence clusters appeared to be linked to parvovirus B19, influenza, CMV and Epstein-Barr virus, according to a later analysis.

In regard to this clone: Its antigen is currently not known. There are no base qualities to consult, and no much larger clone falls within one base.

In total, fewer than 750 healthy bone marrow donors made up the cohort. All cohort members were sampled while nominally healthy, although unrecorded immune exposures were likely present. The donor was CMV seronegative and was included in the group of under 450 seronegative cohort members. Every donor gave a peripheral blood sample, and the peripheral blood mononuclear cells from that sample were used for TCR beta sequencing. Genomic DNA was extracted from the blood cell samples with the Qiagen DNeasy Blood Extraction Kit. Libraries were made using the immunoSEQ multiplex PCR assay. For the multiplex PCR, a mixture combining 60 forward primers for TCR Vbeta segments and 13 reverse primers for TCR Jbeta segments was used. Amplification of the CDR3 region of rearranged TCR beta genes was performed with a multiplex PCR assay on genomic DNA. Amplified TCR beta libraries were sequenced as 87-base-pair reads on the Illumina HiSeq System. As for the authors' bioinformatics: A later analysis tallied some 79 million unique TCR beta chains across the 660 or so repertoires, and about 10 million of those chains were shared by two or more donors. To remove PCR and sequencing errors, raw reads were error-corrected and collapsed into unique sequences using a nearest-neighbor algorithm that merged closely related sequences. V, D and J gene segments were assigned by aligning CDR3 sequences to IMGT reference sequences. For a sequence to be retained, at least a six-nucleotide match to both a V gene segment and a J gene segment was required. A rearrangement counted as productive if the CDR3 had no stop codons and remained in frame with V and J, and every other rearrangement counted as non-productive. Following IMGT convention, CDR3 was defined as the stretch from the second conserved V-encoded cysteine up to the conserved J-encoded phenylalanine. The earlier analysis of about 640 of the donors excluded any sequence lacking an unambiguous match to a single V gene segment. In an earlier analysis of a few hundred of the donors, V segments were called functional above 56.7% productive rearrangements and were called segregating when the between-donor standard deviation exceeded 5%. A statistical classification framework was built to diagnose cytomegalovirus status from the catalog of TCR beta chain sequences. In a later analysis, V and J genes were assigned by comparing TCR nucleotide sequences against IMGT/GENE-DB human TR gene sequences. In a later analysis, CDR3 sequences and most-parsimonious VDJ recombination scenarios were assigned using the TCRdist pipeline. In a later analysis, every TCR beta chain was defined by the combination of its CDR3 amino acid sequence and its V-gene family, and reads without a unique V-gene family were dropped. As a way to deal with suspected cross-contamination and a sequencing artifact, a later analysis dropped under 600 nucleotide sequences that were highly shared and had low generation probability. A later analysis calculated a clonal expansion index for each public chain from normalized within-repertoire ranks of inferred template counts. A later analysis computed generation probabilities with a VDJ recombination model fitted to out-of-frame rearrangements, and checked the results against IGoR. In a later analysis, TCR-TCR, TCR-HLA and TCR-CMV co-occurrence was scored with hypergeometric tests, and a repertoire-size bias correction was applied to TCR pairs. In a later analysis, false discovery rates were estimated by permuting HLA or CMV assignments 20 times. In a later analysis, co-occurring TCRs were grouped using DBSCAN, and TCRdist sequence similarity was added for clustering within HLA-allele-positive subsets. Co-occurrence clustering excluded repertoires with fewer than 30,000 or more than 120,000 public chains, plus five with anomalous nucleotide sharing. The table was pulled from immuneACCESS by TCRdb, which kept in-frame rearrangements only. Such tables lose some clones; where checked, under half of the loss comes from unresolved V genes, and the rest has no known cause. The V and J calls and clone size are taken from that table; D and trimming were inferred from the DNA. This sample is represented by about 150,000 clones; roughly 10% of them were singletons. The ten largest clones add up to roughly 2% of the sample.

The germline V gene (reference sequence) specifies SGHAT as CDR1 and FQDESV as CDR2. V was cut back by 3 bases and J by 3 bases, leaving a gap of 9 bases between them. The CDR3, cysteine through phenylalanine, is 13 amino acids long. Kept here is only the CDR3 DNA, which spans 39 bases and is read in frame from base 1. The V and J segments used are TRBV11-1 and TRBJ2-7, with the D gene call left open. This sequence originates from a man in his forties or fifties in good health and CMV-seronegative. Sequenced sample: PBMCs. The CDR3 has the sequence CASSLRHLYEQYF. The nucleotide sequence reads TGTGCCAGCAGCTTGCGGCATCTCTACGAGCAGTACTTC.